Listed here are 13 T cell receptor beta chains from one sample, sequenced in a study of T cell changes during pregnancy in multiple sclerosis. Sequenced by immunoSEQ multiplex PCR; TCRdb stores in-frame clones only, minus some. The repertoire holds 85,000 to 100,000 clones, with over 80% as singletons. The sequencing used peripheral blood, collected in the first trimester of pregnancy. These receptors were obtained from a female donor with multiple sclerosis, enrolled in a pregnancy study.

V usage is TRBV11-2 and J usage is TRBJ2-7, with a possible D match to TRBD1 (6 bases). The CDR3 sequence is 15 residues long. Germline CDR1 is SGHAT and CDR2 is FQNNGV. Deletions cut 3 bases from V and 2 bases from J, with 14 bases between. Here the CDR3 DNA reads TGTGCCAGCAGCTTTGTAGAGGGACACACCTACGAGCAGTACTTC. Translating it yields CASSFVEGHTYEQYF.

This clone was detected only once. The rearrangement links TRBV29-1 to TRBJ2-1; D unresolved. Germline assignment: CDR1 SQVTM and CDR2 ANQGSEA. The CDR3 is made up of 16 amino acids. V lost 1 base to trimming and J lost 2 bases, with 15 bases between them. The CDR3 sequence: CSVEGKRRITYNEQFF. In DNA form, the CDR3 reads TGCAGCGTTGAAGGAAAACGGAGAATAACCTACAATGAGCAGTTCTTC.

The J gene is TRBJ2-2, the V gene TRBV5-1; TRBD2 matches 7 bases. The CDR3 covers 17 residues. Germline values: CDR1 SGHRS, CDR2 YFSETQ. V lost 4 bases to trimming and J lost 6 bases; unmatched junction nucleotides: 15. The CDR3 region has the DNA TGCGCCAGCAGCCCTACTCTCTCAGGACTAGTTTCCGGGGAGCTGTTTTTT. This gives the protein CASSPTLSGLVSGELFF.

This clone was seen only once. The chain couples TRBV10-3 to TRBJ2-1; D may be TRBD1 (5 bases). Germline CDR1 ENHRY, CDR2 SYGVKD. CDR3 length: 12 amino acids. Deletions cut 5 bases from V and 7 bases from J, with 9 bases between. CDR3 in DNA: TGTGCCATCAGTCGCCCAGGGAATGAGCAGTTCTTC. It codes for CAISRPGNEQFF.

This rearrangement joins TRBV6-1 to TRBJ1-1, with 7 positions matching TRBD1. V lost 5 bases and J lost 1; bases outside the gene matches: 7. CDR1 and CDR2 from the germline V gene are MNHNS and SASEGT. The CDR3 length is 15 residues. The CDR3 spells CASSLGQLKNTEAFF. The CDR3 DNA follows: TGTGCCAGCAGTTTGGGACAGCTAAAGAACACTGAAGCTTTCTTT.

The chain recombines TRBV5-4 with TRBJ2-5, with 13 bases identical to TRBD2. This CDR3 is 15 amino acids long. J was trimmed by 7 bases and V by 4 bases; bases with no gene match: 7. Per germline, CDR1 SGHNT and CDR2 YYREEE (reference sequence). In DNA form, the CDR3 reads TGTGCCAGCAGCCCCGGACTAGCGGGAGTGGGGACCCAGTACTTC. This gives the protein CASSPGLAGVGTQYF.

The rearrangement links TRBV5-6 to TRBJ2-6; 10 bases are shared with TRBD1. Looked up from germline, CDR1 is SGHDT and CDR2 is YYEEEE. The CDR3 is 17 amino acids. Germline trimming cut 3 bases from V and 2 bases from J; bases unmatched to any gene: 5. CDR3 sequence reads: CASSYRQGAPGANVLTF. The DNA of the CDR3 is TGTGCCAGCAGCTACCGACAGGGGGCGCCTGGGGCCAACGTCCTGACTTTC.

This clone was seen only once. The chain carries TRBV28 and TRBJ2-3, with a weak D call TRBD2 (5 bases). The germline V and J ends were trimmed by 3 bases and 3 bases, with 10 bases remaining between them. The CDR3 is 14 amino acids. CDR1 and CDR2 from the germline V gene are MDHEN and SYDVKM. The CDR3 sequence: CASSFLSGTDTQYF. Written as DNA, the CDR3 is TGTGCCAGCAGTTTCTTATCGGGGACAGATACGCAGTATTTT.

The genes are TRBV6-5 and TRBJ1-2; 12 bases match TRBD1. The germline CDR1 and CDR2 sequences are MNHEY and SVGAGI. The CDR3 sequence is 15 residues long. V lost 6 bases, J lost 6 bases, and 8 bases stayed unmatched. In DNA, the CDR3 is TGTGCCAGCAGCAAGACCGGGACAGGGGGCAATGGCTACACCTTC. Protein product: CASSKTGTGGNGYTF.

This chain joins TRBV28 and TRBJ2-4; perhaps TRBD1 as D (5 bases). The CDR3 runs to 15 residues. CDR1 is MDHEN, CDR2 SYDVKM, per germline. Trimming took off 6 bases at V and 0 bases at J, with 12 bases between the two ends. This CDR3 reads CASRTVLLAKNIQYF. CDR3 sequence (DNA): TGTGCCAGCAGGACAGTATTATTAGCCAAAAACATTCAGTACTTC. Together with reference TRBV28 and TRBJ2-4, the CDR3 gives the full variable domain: DVKVTQSSRYLVKRTGEKVFLECVQDMDHENMFWYRQDPGLGLRLIYFSYDVKMKEKGDIPEGYSVSREKKERFSLILESASTNQTSMYLCASRTVLLAKNIQYFGAGTRLSVL.

In DNA form, the CDR3 reads TGCGCCAGCAGCTTGTATGGCAATCAGCCCCAGCATTTT. Protein: CASSLYGNQPQHF. The rearrangement uses TRBV5-1 and TRBJ1-5, with no clear D. CDR1 SGHRS and CDR2 YFSETQ come from the germline V gene. The ends were cut back, 1 base at V and 2 bases at J, with 4 bases in the middle. The CDR3 is made up of 13 amino acids.

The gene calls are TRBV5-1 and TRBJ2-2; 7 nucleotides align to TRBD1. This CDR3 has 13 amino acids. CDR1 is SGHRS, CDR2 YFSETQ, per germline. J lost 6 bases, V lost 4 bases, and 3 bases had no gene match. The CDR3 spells CASSDQGAGELFF. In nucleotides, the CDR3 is TGCGCCAGCAGCGACCAGGGGGCCGGGGAGCTGTTTTTT.

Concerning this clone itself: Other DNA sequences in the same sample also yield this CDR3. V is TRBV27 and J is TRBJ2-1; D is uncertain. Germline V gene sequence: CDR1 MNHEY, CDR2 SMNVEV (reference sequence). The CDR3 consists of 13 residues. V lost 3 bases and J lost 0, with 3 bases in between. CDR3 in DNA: TGTGCCAGCAGTTTGAGCTCCTACAATGAGCAGTTCTTC. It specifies CASSLSSYNEQFF.